What follows are 29 T cell receptor beta chains derived from one specimen sequenced in a study of neurological immune-mediated disorders. TCRdb independently ran MiXCR on the 5' RACE reads; one entry per CDR3 protein. The sample has approximately 30,000 distinct CDR3 sequences, 5.5% to 7% seen once; the top ten hold around 1.9%. Sequenced material: CD4+ T cells from blood. Receptors originate from a woman between 45 and 65 years old in good health.

This clonotype was seen repeatedly, ten times or more. The chain is built from TRBV7-7 and TRBJ2-5, with TRBD2 identical over 8 bases. CDR1 is SSHAT and CDR2 is FNYEAQ in the germline V gene (reference sequence). J lost 1 base, V lost 0 bases, and 10 bases had no gene match. This CDR3 has 18 residues. CDR3 nucleotide sequence: TGTGCCAGCAGCTTAGCTCTATACAGCGGGAGTTTCCAAGAGACCCAGTACTTC. Protein product: CASSLALYSGSFQETQYF.

This clonotype was detected ten times or more. The chain joins TRBV12-3 or TRBV12-4 to TRBJ2-7, with 14 bases matching TRBD2. V lost 6 bases, J lost 3 bases, and 7 bases stayed unmatched. There are 16 residues in the CDR3. CDR3 residues: CASSGLAGGNLYEQYF. The CDR3 DNA follows: TGTGCCAGCAGCGGACTAGCGGGGGGCAATCTCTACGAGCAGTACTTC.

In this sample, this clonotype turned up many times. The chain links TRBV7-2 to TRBJ1-4; D is perhaps TRBD1 (5 bases). Germline V lookup: CDR1 SGHTA, CDR2 FQGNSA. The CDR3 is 16 amino acids. Trimming took 1 base from V and 7 from J, leaving 16 bases between them. CDR3: CASSLGGGARGEKLFF. CDR3 DNA: TGTGCCAGCAGCTTAGGGGGTGGGGCGAGGGGTGAAAAACTGTTTTTT.

This clonotype was detected ten times or more. The chain is built from TRBV29-1 and TRBJ2-3; D is unresolved. Germline CDR1 reads SQVTM; CDR2 reads ANQGSEA. CDR3 length: 15 amino acids. Trimming removed 3 bases at V and 0 bases at J, with 13 bases between. The CDR3 region is CSVESGVGSTDTQYF. In nucleotides, the CDR3 is TGCAGCGTTGAGTCAGGTGTAGGTAGCACAGATACGCAGTATTTT.

This clonotype was detected many times. The junction departs from germline at one end; a sequencing error may be responsible. This chain uses TRBV14 with TRBJ1-2; 7 bases are shared with TRBD1. Germline V gene lookup returns CDR1 SGHDN and CDR2 FVKESK. The CDR3 covers 14 residues. The CDR3 region is CASSQAGTASQWAF. The CDR3 coding sequence is TGTGCCAGCAGCCAAGCCGGGACAGCCTCTCAATGGGCCTTC.

In this sample, this clonotype turned up many times. The CDR3 loop reads CASSPGQGAGEKLFF. In nucleotides, the CDR3 is TGCGCCAGCAGCCCCGGACAGGGGGCCGGTGAAAAACTGTTTTTT. The chain combines TRBV5-1 with TRBJ1-4; 11 positions match TRBD1. Germline values: CDR1 SGHRS, CDR2 YFSETQ. The junction had 6 bases not matched to a gene; V was cut back by 4 bases and J by 7 bases. There are 15 residues in the CDR3.

In its sample, this clonotype was seen many times. The rearrangement uses TRBV12-3 or TRBV12-4 and TRBJ2-1; tentatively, D is TRBD1 or TRBD2 (6 bases each). The V and J ends lost 2 bases and 5 bases respectively, with 25 bases between them. CDR3 length: 19 amino acids. Written as DNA, the CDR3 is TGTGCCAGCAGTTTACGCCGGACTACAGGGAGAAGGGAAAACAATGAGCAGTTCTTC. Translating gives CASSLRRTTGRRENNEQFF.

The sample holds many counts of this clonotype. J is TRBJ2-1 and V is TRBV5-1; D is possibly TRBD1 (6 bases). CDR1 is SGHRS and CDR2 is YFSETQ in the germline V gene. V lost 4 bases and J lost 9, with 17 bases in between. The CDR3 is made up of 14 amino acids. The CDR3 nucleotides read TGCGCCAGCAGCCTCGATGGGGGCCTTATTGAGCAGTTCTTC. It is translated as CASSLDGGLIEQFF.

Many counts were recorded for this clonotype. The rearrangement uses TRBV23-1 and TRBJ1-4, with 8 bases aligning to TRBD1. TRBV23-1 is placed among ORFs of uncertain function. The CDR3 consists of 14 residues. J lost 6 bases, V lost 9 bases, and 9 bases had no gene match. The CDR3 loop is CASSADREDEKLFF. In DNA form, the CDR3 reads TGCGCCAGTAGTGCGGACAGGGAGGATGAAAAACTGTTTTTT.

This clonotype came up many times. The chain links TRBV5-1 to TRBJ1-3, with a weak D call TRBD1 (5 bases). Trimming removed 0 bases at V and 7 bases at J, with 8 bases between. Looked up from germline, CDR1 is SGHRS and CDR2 is YFSETQ. The CDR3 has 13 residues. CDR3 in amino acids: CASSLAGDNTIYF. DNA of the CDR3: TGCGCCAGCAGCTTGGCCGGGGACAACACCATATATTTT.

This chain uses TRBV12-3 or TRBV12-4 with TRBJ1-6; 8 nucleotides agree with TRBD1. This CDR3 contains 17 residues. After removal of 2 bases from V and 6 bases from J, the junction contained 9 bases not matched to a gene. CDR3 loop: CASSLTGTGSRNSPLHF. The CDR3 nucleotides are TGTGCCAGCAGTTTAACCGGGACAGGTTCTCGTAATTCACCCCTCCACTTT.

A remark on this clonotype: A clone one base away is much larger, so this may be a read error. V usage is TRBV28 and J usage is TRBJ2-3, with TRBD2 as a possible D gene (6 bases). Per germline, CDR1 MDHEN and CDR2 SYDVKM. CDR3 length: 15 residues. Trimming removed 10 bases at V and 6 bases at J, with 23 bases between. This CDR3 is CANIGLGGVRDTQYF. As DNA, the CDR3 is TGTGCCAACATCGGGTTGGGCGGGGTTAGGGATACGCAGTATTTT.

This clonotype was seen many times. The chain is built from TRBV14 and TRBJ2-3, with D possibly being TRBD2 (5 bases). Trimming removed 3 bases at V and 8 bases at J, with 12 bases between. This CDR3 region has 13 residues. Looked up from germline, CDR1 is SGHDN and CDR2 is FVKESK. The CDR3 nucleotides are TGTGCCAGCAGCCAGGTTCCGGAGGCTACGCAGTATTTT. Amino acids: CASSQVPEATQYF.

This clonotype showed up many times. The chain has TRBV4-3 and TRBJ1-1; TRBD1 is a possible D gene (5 bases). Looked up from germline, CDR1 is LGHNA and CDR2 is YSLEER. The CDR3 is 15 amino acids. Trimming took off 0 bases at V and 4 bases at J, with 12 bases between the two ends. CDR3 in amino acids: CASSQDTRESTEAFF. For the CDR3, the DNA is TGCGCCAGCAGCCAAGATACCAGGGAATCCACTGAAGCTTTCTTT.

This clonotype came up many times. The CDR3 sequence: CASSPFQGLNQPQHF. The CDR3 DNA sequence: TGTGCCAGCAGCCCGTTCCAGGGCTTAAATCAGCCCCAGCATTTT. This chain uses TRBV5-6 with TRBJ1-5, with D perhaps matching TRBD1 (5 bases). V lost 4 bases and J 4 bases, leaving 15 bases between the germline ends. CDR1 is SGHDT, CDR2 YYEEEE, per germline. CDR3 length: 15 residues.

The sample holds many counts of this clonotype. CDR3 sequence: CASSSTGQGYNEQFF. The CDR3 nucleotides read TGTGCCAGCAGCTCCACGGGACAGGGTTACAATGAGCAGTTCTTC. V is TRBV7-3 and J is TRBJ2-1, with TRBD1 matching over 9 bases. The V gene's germline CDR1 is SGHTA and CDR2 FQGTGA. V lost 4 bases to trimming and J lost 4 bases; unmatched junction nucleotides: 5. CDR3 length equals 15 residues. Variable domain in full (rest from reference TRBV7-3 and TRBJ2-1): GAGVSQTPSNKVTEKGKYVELRCDPISGHTALYWYRQSLGQGPEFLIYFQGTGAADDSGLPNDRFFAVRPEGSVSTLKIQRTERGDSAVYLCASSSTGQGYNEQFFGPGTRLTVL.

In this sample, this clonotype turned up many times. V is TRBV4-1 and J is TRBJ2-3, with D unresolved. The CDR3 is 17 amino acids. V gave up 0 bases and J gave up 3 bases, with 16 bases separating them. CDR1 is MGHRA, CDR2 YSYEKL, per germline. CDR3 DNA: TGCGCCAGCAGCCAAGATAACCCCCGGCTACCTACAGATACGCAGTATTTT. Protein: CASSQDNPRLPTDTQYF.

The chain couples TRBV29-1 to TRBJ1-1, with D perhaps matching TRBD1 (5 bases). CDR1 and CDR2 (germline): SQVTM, ANQGSEA. Trimming took 4 bases from V and 9 from J, leaving 15 bases between them. This CDR3 spans 12 amino acids. CDR3 DNA: TGCAGCGTTGCCGTAGGGGTAAAACAAGCTTTCTTT. Translating it yields CSVAVGVKQAFF.

The table lists this clonotype with many counts. V is TRBV3-1 and J is TRBJ2-1; possibly TRBD2 for D (5 bases). CDR1 and CDR2 from the germline V gene are LGHDT and YNNKEL (reference sequence). This CDR3 has 14 residues. Trimming took off 4 bases at V and 6 bases at J, with 13 bases between the two ends. The CDR3 here is CASSPDGLRNEQFF. DNA for the CDR3: TGTGCCAGCAGCCCGGACGGACTTCGCAATGAGCAGTTCTTC.

This clonotype was counted ten times or more. The rearrangement links TRBV7-2 to TRBJ2-7; 7 bases are shared with TRBD2. The germline V gene has CDR1 SGHTA and CDR2 FQGNSA. CDR3 length: 15 residues. V lost 6 bases, J lost 5 bases, and 13 bases stayed unmatched. The CDR3 reads CASSLRRLAVHEQYF. The CDR3 DNA follows: TGTGCCAGCAGTTTAAGGAGACTAGCAGTCCACGAGCAGTACTTC.

This clonotype was found many times. J is TRBJ2-3 and V is TRBV20-1; 7 nucleotides match TRBD2. Per germline, CDR1 DFQATT and CDR2 SNEGSKA (reference sequence). J lost 5 bases, V lost 0 bases, and 8 bases had no gene match. This CDR3 has 15 amino acids. The CDR3: CSARDHDQRGDTQYF. The CDR3 DNA reads as TGCAGTGCTAGAGATCATGATCAGCGGGGAGATACGCAGTATTTT.

This clonotype was seen many times. The rearrangement joins TRBV28 to TRBJ2-1, with 13 bases matching TRBD2. This CDR3 is 19 amino acids long. The germline V gene encodes CDR1 MDHEN and CDR2 SYDVKM. The V segment lost 1 base and the J segment 6 bases; nucleotides outside the gene matches: 12. In nucleotides, the CDR3 is TGTGCCAGCAGTTTATCTGGTCCACCCGGACTAGCGGGAGTCAATGAGCAGTTCTTC. The encoded protein is CASSLSGPPGLAGVNEQFF.

This clonotype was counted many times. V usage is TRBV28 and J usage is TRBJ1-4, with D perhaps TRBD1 (5 bases). This CDR3 comprises 10 residues. Per the germline V gene, CDR1 is MDHEN and CDR2 is SYDVKM. V lost 8 bases to trimming and J lost 14 bases, with 12 bases between them. The CDR3: CASAERDLFF. Written as DNA, the CDR3 is TGTGCCAGCGCTGAGCGGGACCTGTTTTTT.

In this sample, this clonotype turned up many times. The chain couples TRBV6-2 or TRBV6-3 to TRBJ1-1; 7 nucleotides align to TRBD1. V dropped 4 bases and J dropped 2; count of bases not matched to a gene: 4. CDR1 is MNHEY, CDR2 SVGEGT, per germline. The CDR3 is 14 amino acids. The CDR3 region has the DNA TGTGCCAGCAGTTCGACAGGGACCAACACTGAAGCTTTCTTT. Its translation: CASSSTGTNTEAFF.

This clonotype has ten or more counts. The genes are TRBV5-1 and TRBJ2-1; no reliable D call. The CDR3 is 11 amino acids. Per the germline V gene, CDR1 is SGHRS and CDR2 is YFSETQ. Trimming took 2 bases from V and 5 from J, leaving 2 bases between them. DNA of the CDR3: TGCGCCAGCAGCTTCGACAATGAGCAGTTCTTC. It yields the protein CASSFDNEQFF.

This clonotype was seen repeatedly, ten times or more. V gene TRBV5-1 combines with J gene TRBJ1-5; 7 bases line up with TRBD1. There are 15 residues in the CDR3. Germline V CDR1 and CDR2: SGHRS, YFSETQ. The J segment lost 0 bases and the V segment lost 4 bases, leaving 4 bases of the junction unmatched. This CDR3 reads CASSPGGFSNQPQHF. The DNA of the CDR3 is TGCGCCAGCAGCCCAGGGGGTTTTAGCAATCAGCCCCAGCATTTT.

This clonotype was seen ten or more times. The chain carries TRBV28 and TRBJ2-4; 14 bases agree with TRBD2. This CDR3 has 19 amino acids. J was trimmed by 8 bases and V by 4 bases; bases with no gene match: 16. Germline CDR1 and CDR2: MDHEN and SYDVKM. Here the CDR3 reads CASSSALSGLAGAGDIQYF. CDR3 nucleotide sequence: TGTGCCAGCAGTTCCGCCTTATCGGGACTAGCGGGGGCCGGGGACATTCAGTACTTC. The whole variable domain, remainder taken from reference TRBV28 and TRBJ2-4, is DVKVTQSSRYLVKRTGEKVFLECVQDMDHENMFWYRQDPGLGLRLIYFSYDVKMKEKGDIPEGYSVSREKKERFSLILESASTNQTSMYLCASSSALSGLAGAGDIQYFGAGTRLSVL.

The count of this clonotype is one. V is TRBV29-1 and J is TRBJ2-1; 12 bases line up with TRBD1. The length of the CDR3 is 13 residues. Germline V gives CDR1 SQVTM, CDR2 ANQGSEA. CDR3 sequence: CSAGTGGPYEQFF. For the CDR3, the DNA is TGCAGTGCAGGGACAGGGGGCCCCTACGAGCAGTTCTTC.

This clonotype was seen ten or more times. The rearrangement joins TRBV11-1 to TRBJ2-7; 7 bases line up with TRBD2. The germline V gene encodes CDR1 SGHAT and CDR2 FQDESV (reference sequence). V gave up 2 bases and J gave up 4 bases; unmatched junction bases: 5. The CDR3 loop spans 14 amino acids. CDR3 sequence: CASSLLAGAYEQYF. In DNA form, the CDR3 reads TGTGCCAGCAGCTTACTGGCGGGAGCTTACGAGCAGTACTTC.